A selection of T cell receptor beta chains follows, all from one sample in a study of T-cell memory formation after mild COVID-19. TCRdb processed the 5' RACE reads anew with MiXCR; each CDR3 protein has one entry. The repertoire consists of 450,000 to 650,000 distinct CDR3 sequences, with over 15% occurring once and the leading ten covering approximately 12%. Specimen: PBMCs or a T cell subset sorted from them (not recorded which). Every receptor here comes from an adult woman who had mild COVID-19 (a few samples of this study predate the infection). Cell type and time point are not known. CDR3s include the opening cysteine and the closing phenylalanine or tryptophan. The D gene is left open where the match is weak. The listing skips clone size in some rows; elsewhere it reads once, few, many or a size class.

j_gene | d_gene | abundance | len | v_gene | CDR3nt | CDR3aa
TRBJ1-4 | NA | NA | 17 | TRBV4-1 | TGCGCCAGCAGCAAAGATGGTGGGGGTGTGACTAATGAAAAACTGTTTTTT | CASSKDGGGVTNEKLFF
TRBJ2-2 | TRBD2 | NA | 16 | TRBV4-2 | TGTGCCAGCAGCCAAGAACGCCTAGCGGGAACCGGGGAGCTGTTTTTT | CASSQERLAGTGELFF
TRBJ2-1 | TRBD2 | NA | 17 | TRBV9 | TGTGCCAGCAGCGTAGTCCCGGGACTAGCGGGAGACAATGAGCAGTTCTTC | CASSVVPGLAGDNEQFF
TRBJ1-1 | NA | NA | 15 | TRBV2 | TGTGCCACTCCGGGAACCGGCAGGATGAACACTGAAGCTTTCTTT | CATPGTGRMNTEAFF
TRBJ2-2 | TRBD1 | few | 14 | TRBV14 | TGTGCCAGCAGCCAATACAGGGGAACCGGGGAGCTGTTTTTT | CASSQYRGTGELFF
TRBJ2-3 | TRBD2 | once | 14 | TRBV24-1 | TGTGCCACCAGTTCAAGCGGGATCACAGATACGCAGTATTTT | CATSSSGITDTQYF
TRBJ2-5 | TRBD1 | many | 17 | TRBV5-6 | TGTGCCAGCAGCTTGGGATGGGACGACAGGGGGCACGAGACCCAGTACTTC | CASSLGWDDRGHETQYF
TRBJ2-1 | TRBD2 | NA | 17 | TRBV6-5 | TGTGCCAGCAGTCGACTAGCGGGGGGCGTGACCTACAATGAGCAGTTCTTC | CASSRLAGGVTYNEQFF
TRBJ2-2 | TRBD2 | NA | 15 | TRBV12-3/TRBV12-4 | TGTGCCAGTTTAGAAGCGGGAGGAAACACCGGGGAGCTGTTTTTT | CASLEAGGNTGELFF
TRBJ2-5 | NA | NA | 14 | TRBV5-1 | TGCGCCAGCAGCTTGAAGGACTTAGAAGAGACCCAGTACTTC | CASSLKDLEETQYF
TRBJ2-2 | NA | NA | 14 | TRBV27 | TGTGCCAGCAGTCCTGGTTGGGCCACCGGGGAGCTGTTTTTT | CASSPGWATGELFF
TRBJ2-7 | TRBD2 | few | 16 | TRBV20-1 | TGCAGTGCTAGAGATTCACGGACTAGTCTTGACTACGAGCAGTACTTC | CSARDSRTSLDYEQYF
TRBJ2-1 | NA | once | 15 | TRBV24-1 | TGTGCCACCAGTGATTTGCATCCCGTGGATGGTGAGCAGTTCTTC | CATSDLHPVDGEQFF
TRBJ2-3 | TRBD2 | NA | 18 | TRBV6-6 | TGTGCCAGCACACCTAGCGGGTTAAGACATTCTAGCACAGATACGCAGTATTTT | CASTPSGLRHSSTDTQYF
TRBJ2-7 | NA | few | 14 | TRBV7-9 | TGTGCCAGCAGCTTTGCAGGGCGCCCCTACGAGCAGTACTTC | CASSFAGRPYEQYF
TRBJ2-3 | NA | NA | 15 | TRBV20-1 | TGCAGTGCTAGTAGGGGGAGGGCCGGTTCAGATACGCAGTATTTT | CSASRGRAGSDTQYF
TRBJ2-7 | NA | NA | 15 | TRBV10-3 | TGTGCCATCAGTGCGCAGGGGACGGCCCCCTACGAGCAGTACTTC | CAISAQGTAPYEQYF
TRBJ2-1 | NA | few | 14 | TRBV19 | TGTGCCAGTAGGATTGCGGCGGTCTACAATGAGCAGTTCTTC | CASRIAAVYNEQFF
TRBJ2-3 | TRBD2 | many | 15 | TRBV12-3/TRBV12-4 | TGTGCCAGCAGTCGACTAGCGGGGGGGCCAGATACGCAGTATTTT | CASSRLAGGPDTQYF